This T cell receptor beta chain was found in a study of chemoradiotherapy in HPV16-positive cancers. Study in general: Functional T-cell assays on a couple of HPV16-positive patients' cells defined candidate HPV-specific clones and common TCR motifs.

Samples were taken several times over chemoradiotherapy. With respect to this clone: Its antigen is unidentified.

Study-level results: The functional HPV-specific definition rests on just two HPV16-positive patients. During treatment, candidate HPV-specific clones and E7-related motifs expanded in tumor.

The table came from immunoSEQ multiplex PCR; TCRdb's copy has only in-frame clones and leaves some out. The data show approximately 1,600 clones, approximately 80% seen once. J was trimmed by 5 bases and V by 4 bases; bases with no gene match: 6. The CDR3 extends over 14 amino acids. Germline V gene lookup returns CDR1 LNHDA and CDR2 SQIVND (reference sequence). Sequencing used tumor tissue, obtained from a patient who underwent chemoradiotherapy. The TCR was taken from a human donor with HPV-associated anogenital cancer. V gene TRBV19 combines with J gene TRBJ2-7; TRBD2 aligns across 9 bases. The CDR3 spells CASSKVAGVNEQYF. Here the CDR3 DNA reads TGTGCCAGTAGTAAGGTAGCGGGAGTCAACGAGCAGTACTTC. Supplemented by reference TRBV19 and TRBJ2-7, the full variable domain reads DGGITQSPKYLFRKEGQNVTLSCEQNLNHDAMYWYRQDPGQGLRLIYYSQIVNDFQKGDIAEGYSVSREKKESFPLTVTSAQKNPTAFYLCASSKVAGVNEQYFGPGTRLTVT.